This T cell receptor (beta chain) was obtained from a study of siplizumab effects on memory and regulatory T cells. Overall study findings and caveats: Siplizumab brought about a significant reduction in alloreactive sequences traceable to unstimulated CD4+ memory cells. Many proliferating CD4+ or CD8+ clones remained unclassified. Roughly 75-96% of them could not be assigned either a naive or a memory phenotype. Confirmation that proliferating Tregs from siplizumab cultures had suppressive function was not obtained.

The ends were cut back, 5 bases at V and 1 base at J, with 8 bases in the middle. Germline lookup yields CDR1 LNHDA and CDR2 SQIVND (reference sequence). CDR3 size: 14 residues. With respect to this clone: Its antigen is as yet unknown.

Data came from immunoSEQ multiplex PCR; TCRdb stores just in-frame clones and leaves some out. This table has tens of thousands of clones, 91% appearing once. Sequenced material: CD8+ T cells sorted from blood. The rearrangement joins TRBV19 to TRBJ2-2; the D gene could be TRBD1 or TRBD2 (5 bases each). This receptor was identified in a human donor in good health. CDR3 nucleotides: TGTGCCAGTAGTCTGGGGGTGAACACCGGGGAGCTGTTTTTT. Translating gives CASSLGVNTGELFF.